The 10 T cell receptor beta chains presented below share a single source sample, sequenced in a study of PD-L1 blockade in urothelial cancer (dated by TCRdb to the late 2010s). The method behind the library was the immunoSEQ multiplex PCR assay. This immuneACCESS table, as held by TCRdb, lists in-frame sequences with V and J called but not all clones. Of the missing ones, under half trace to an unresolved V gene in checked studies; the others have no known cause. The sample yields 50,000 or so clones; about 86% were counted once. Around 20% of the sample belongs to the ten largest clones. The sample's time point label, decoded: pretreatment peripheral blood. Sequenced material: PBMCs, taken around atezolizumab (anti-PD-L1) treatment. These receptors all come from a man aged 60 to 75 with urothelial cancer.

The chain couples TRBV11-2 to TRBJ2-4; perhaps TRBD2 as D (5 bases). The CDR3 contains 12 residues. With 2 bases removed from V and 10 bases from J, the gap between germline ends came to 9 bases. The germline CDR1 and CDR2 sequences are SGHAT and FQNNGV. This chain's CDR3 is CASSLYEGIQYF. The CDR3 DNA reads as TGTGCCAGCAGCTTATATGAGGGTATTCAGTACTTC.

The V gene is TRBV7-2, the J gene TRBJ2-7, with 7 bases that match TRBD1. Germline V gene sequence: CDR1 SGHTA, CDR2 FQGNSA. CDR3 length: 13 amino acids. V shed 5 bases and J 5 bases; nucleotides not matched to a gene: 6. The CDR3 sequence is CASSKTGVDEQYF. Here the CDR3 DNA reads TGTGCCAGCAGCAAAACAGGGGTCGACGAGCAGTACTTC.

The rearrangement links TRBV6-5 to TRBJ1-2; a weak D match, TRBD1 (5 bases). In germline, CDR1 is MNHEY, CDR2 SVGAGI. The CDR3 is 11 amino acids. V was cut by 3 bases and J by 12 bases, with 11 bases left in between. The CDR3 DNA reads TGTGCCAGCAGTTATCAGGGTTTAAACACCTTC. It translates to CASSYQGLNTF.

This clone showed up just once. V gene TRBV5-4 combines with J gene TRBJ1-1; 10 bases line up with TRBD1. The CDR3 has 15 residues. The V and J ends lost 3 bases and 3 bases, in that order; junction bases with no gene match: 5. Germline CDR1 is SGHNT and CDR2 is YYREEE (reference sequence). DNA of the CDR3: TGTGCCAGCAGCTCAGGACAGGGGGGATACACTGAAGCTTTCTTT. Protein product: CASSSGQGGYTEAFF.

This clone was detected only once. The chain carries TRBV18 and TRBJ2-1; 9 positions match TRBD1. The CDR3 contains 16 residues. The V gene end was trimmed by 0 bases and the J gene end by 9 bases; junction bases not matched to a gene: 9. CDR1 KGHSH and CDR2 LQKENI come from the germline V gene. The CDR3 DNA follows: TGTGCCAGCTCACCACCGGGGACAGGGCCCCTGGGTGAGCAGTTCTTC. This gives the protein CASSPPGTGPLGEQFF.

The V gene is TRBV19, the J gene TRBJ1-5; a possible D gene is TRBD1 (6 bases). The CDR3 contains 14 residues. The ends were cut back, 7 bases at V and 5 bases at J, with 15 bases in the middle. Germline values: CDR1 LNHDA, CDR2 SQIVND (reference sequence). The CDR3 DNA reads as TGTGCCAGTACAGACGGCAGGGGATATCAGCCCCAGCATTTT. Residues: CASTDGRGYQPQHF.

The rearrangement joins TRBV30 to TRBJ1-6; D uncertain. V lost 1 base, J lost 8 bases, and 12 bases lay in between. Germline V CDR1 and CDR2: GTSNPN, SVGIG (reference sequence). The CDR3 is made up of 14 amino acids. The CDR3 protein is CAWSAGTPYSPLHF. As DNA, the CDR3 is TGTGCCTGGAGTGCTGGCACCCCATATTCACCCCTCCACTTT.

This chain joins TRBV6-1 and TRBJ1-4; D gene ambiguous. The V end lost 6 bases, the J end lost 3 bases, and 11 bases lay between the germline ends. This CDR3 is built from 14 residues. Germline V gives CDR1 MNHNS, CDR2 SASEGT. CDR3 in DNA: TGTGCCAGCAGCCGGGGTTCAGCTAATGAAAAACTGTTTTTT. As protein: CASSRGSANEKLFF.

V usage is TRBV5-1 and J usage is TRBJ1-4; the match to TRBD1 covers 8 bases. The CDR3 loop spans 14 amino acids. Per germline, CDR1 SGHRS and CDR2 YFSETQ. J gave up 5 bases and V 4 bases, and 4 bases lay outside the gene matches. The CDR3 reads CASSPGQGNEKLFF. CDR3 in DNA: TGCGCCAGCAGCCCCGGACAGGGAAATGAAAAACTGTTTTTT.

This clone was detected once. The rearrangement links TRBV14 to TRBJ2-5; no definite D call. CDR1 is SGHDN, CDR2 FVKESK, per germline. This CDR3 has 12 amino acids. The V end was cut by 1 base, the J end by 7 bases, with 7 bases between. The CDR3 spells CASSQVRATQYF. CDR3 DNA sequence: TGTGCCAGCAGCCAAGTACGAGCGACCCAGTACTTC.